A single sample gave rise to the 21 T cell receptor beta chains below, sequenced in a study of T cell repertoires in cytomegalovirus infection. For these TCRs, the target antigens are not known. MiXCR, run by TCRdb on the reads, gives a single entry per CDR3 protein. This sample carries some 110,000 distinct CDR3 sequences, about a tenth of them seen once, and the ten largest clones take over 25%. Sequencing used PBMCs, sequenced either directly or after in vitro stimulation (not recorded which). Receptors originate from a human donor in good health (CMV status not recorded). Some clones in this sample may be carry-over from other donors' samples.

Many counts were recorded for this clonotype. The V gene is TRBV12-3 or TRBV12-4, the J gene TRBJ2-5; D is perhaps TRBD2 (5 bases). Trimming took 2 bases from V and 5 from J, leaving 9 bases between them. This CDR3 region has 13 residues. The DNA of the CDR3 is TGTGCCAGCAGTTTACGGGGTAGGGAGACCCAGTACTTC. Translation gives CASSLRGRETQYF.

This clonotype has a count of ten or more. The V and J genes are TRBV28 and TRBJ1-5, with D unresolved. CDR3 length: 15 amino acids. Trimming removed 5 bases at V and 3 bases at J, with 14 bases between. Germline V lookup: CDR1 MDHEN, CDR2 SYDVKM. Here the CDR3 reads CASSPPRTNNQPQHF. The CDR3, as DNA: TGTGCCAGCAGTCCCCCCAGGACGAACAATCAGCCCCAGCATTTT.

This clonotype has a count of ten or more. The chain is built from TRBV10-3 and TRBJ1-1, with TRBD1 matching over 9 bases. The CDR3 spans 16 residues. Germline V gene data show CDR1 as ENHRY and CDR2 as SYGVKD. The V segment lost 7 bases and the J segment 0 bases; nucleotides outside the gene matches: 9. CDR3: CAIKGEDRGLNTEAFF. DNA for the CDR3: TGTGCCATCAAAGGGGAAGACAGGGGGTTGAACACTGAAGCTTTCTTT.

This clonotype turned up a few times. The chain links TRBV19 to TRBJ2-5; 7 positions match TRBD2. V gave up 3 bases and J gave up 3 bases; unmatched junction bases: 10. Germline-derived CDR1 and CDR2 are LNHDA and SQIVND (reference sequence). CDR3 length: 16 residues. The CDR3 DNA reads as TGTGCCAGTAGTATGATTGCGGCGGGAGAGGAAGAGACCCAGTACTTC. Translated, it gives CASSMIAAGEEETQYF.

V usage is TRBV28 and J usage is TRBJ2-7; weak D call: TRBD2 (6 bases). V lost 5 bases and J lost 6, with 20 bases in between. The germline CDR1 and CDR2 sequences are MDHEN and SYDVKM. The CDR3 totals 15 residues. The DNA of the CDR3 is TGTGCCAGCAGTCTGGGAGTCATCGGGGGTGGCGAGCAGTACTTC. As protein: CASSLGVIGGGEQYF.

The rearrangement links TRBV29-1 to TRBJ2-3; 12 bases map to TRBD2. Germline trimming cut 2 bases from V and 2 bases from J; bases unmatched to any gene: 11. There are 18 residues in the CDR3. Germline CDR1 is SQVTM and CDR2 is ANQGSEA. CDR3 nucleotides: TGCAGCGTTGAAAGGGAGGCTAGCGGGAGGGCGATCACAGATACGCAGTATTTT. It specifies CSVEREASGRAITDTQYF.

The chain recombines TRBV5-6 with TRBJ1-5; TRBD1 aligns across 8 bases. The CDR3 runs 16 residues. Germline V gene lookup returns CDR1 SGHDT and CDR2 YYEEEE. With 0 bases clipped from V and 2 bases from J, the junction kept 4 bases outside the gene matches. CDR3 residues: CASSLVGQGGNQPQHF. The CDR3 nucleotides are TGTGCCAGCAGCTTGGTTGGACAGGGCGGCAATCAGCCCCAGCATTTT.

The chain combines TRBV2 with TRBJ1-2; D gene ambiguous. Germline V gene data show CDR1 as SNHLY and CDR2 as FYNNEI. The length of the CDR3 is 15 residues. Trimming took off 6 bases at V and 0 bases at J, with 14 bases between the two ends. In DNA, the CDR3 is TGTGCCAGCAGAGACCGGATGCGTTCTAACTATGGCTACACCTTC. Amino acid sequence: CASRDRMRSNYGYTF. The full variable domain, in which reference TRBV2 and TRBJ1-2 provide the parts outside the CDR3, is EPEVTQTPSHQVTQMGQEVILRCVPISNHLYFYWYRQILGQKVEFLVSFYNNEISEKSEIFDDQFSVERPDGSNFTLKIRSTKLEDSAMYFCASRDRMRSNYGYTFGSGTRLTVV.

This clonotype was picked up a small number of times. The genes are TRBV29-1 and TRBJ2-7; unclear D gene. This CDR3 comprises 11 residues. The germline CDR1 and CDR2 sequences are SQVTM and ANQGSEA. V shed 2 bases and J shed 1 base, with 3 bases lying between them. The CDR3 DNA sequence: TGCAGCGTTGAACAGTCCTACGAGCAGTACTTC. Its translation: CSVEQSYEQYF.

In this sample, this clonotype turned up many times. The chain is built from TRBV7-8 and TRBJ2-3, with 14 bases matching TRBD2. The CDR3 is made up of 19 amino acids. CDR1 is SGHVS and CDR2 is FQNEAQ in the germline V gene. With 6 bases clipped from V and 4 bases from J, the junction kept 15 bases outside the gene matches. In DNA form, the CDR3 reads TGTGCCAGCAGTAGCCGGGACTCGGGACTAGCGGGAGTGGCAGATACGCAGTATTTT. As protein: CASSSRDSGLAGVADTQYF. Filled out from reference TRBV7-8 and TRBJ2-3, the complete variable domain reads GAGVSQSPRYKVAKRGQDVALRCDPISGHVSLFWYQQALGQGPEFLTYFQNEAQLDKSGLPSDRFFAERPEGSVSTLKIQRTQQEDSAVYLCASSSRDSGLAGVADTQYFGPGTRLTVL.

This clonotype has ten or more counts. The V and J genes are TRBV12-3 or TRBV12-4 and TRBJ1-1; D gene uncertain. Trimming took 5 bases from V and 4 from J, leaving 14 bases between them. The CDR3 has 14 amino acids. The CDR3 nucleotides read TGTGCCAGCAGTCTACGTCTTGAGGGCACTGAAGCTTTCTTT. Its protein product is CASSLRLEGTEAFF.

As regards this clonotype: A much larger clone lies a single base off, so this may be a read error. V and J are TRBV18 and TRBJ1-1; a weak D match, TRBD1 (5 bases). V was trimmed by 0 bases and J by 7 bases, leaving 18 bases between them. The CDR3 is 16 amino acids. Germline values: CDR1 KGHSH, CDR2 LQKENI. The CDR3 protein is CASSPPSQGDAGEAFF. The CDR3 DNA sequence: TGTGCCAGCTCACCACCCTCTCAGGGCGATGCGGGTGAAGCTTTCTTT.

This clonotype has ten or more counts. The CDR3 loop is CASSIRGLAGGGSNEQFF. In DNA, the CDR3 is TGTGCCAGTAGTATTCGCGGACTAGCGGGAGGAGGCTCCAATGAGCAGTTCTTC. V and J are TRBV19 and TRBJ2-1, with 14 positions matching TRBD2. Germline loops: CDR1 LNHDA, CDR2 SQIVND (reference sequence). The V segment lost 3 bases and the J segment 6 bases; nucleotides outside the gene matches: 10. The CDR3 is made up of 18 amino acids.

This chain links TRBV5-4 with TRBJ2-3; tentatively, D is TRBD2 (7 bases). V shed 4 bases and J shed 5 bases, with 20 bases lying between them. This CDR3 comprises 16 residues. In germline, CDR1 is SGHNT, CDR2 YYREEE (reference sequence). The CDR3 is CASSPRGGSSLDTQYF. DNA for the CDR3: TGTGCCAGCAGCCCCCGCGGGGGCTCATCGTTAGATACGCAGTATTTT.

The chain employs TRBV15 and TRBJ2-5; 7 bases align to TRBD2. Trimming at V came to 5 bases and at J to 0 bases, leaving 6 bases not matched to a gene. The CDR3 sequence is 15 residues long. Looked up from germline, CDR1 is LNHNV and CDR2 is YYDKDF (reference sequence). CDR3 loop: CATSHKREYQETQYF. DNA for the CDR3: TGTGCCACCAGCCACAAGCGGGAATACCAAGAGACCCAGTACTTC. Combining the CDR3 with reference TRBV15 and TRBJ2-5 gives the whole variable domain DAMVIQNPRYQVTQFGKPVTLSCSQTLNHNVMYWYQQKSSQAPKLLFHYYDKDFNNEADTPDNFQSRRPNTSFCFLDIRSPGLGDTAMYLCATSHKREYQETQYFGPGTRLLVL.

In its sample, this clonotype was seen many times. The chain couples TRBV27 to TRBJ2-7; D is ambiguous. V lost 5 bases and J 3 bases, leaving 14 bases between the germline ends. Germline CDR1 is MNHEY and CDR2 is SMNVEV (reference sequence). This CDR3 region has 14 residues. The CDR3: CASSPRAALYEQYV. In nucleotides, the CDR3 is TGTGCCAGCAGTCCCCGGGCAGCACTCTACGAGCAGTACGTC.

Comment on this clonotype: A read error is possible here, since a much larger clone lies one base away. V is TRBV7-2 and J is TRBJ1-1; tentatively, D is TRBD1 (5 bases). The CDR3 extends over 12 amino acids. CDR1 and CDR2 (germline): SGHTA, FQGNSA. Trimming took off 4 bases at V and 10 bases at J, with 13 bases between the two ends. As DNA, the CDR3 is TGTACCAGCAGCTCGGGACGGGGAGTAGCTTTCTTT. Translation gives CTSSSGRGVAFF.

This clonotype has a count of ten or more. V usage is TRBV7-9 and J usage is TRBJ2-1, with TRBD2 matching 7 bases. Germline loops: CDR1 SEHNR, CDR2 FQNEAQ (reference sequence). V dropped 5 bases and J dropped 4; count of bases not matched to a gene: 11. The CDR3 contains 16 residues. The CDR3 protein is CASSASKRGEYNEQFF. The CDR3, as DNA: TGTGCCAGCAGCGCTAGTAAGCGGGGAGAGTACAATGAGCAGTTCTTC.

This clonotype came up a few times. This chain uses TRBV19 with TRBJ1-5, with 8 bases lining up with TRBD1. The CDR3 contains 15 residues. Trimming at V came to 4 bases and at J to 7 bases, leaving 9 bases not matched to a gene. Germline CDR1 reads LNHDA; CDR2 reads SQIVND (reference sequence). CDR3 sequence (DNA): TGTGCCAGTAGTACCGCGGACAGGGAGCGGCAGCCCCAGCATTTT. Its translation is CASSTADRERQPQHF.

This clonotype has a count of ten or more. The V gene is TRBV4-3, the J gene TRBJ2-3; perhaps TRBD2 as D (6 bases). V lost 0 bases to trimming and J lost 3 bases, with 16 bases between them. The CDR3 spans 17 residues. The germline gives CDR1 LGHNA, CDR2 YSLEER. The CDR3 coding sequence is TGCGCCAGCAGCCAAGACGTACCGGGAGTCGGTACAGATACGCAGTATTTT. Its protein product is CASSQDVPGVGTDTQYF.

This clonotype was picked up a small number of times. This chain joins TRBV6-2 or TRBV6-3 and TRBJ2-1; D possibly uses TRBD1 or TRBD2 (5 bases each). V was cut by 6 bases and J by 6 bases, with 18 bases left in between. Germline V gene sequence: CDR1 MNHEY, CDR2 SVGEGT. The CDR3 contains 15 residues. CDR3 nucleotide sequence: TGTGCCAGCAGAGAAGGGACCAGCAACGCCAATGAGCAGTTCTTC. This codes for CASREGTSNANEQFF.